A selection of T cell receptor beta chains follows, all from one sample in a study of blood T cell repertoires in COVID-19. Here immunoSEQ multiplex PCR was the method, and the copy in TCRdb shows in-frame clones only, minus some. The sample yields 68,000 or so clones, roughly nine tenths seen once. The sequenced sample consisted of peripheral blood. These receptors came from a man aged 50 to 60 with active COVID-19. Both conserved end residues are part of each CDR3. D genes are given only for firm matches. Where a row states a size, it is once, few, many or the class of an expanded clone; other rows omit it.

TRBV30	-	-	12	TRBJ1-2	CACRDSSYGYTF	TGTGCCTGTCGGGACTCATCCTATGGCTACACCTTC
TRBV5-5	-	TRBD1	16	TRBJ1-5	CASSLGGLAGGQPQHF	TGTGCCAGCAGCTTGGGGGGTTTGGCAGGGGGTCAGCCCCAGCATTTT
TRBV2	few	TRBD1	14	TRBJ1-6	CASSKQGEDSPLHF	TGTGCCAGCAGTAAACAGGGGGAAGATTCACCCCTCCACTTT
TRBV6-2/TRBV6-3	-	TRBD2	13	TRBJ2-3	CASSGGAVDTQYF	TGTGCCAGCAGCGGGGGGGCGGTAGATACGCAGTATTTT
TRBV7-2	-	TRBD2	18	TRBJ2-3	CASTLGPPGLGGPDTQYF	TGTGCCAGCACCTTGGGACCACCCGGACTAGGAGGGCCAGATACGCAGTATTTT
TRBV3-1/TRBV3-2	-	-	14	TRBJ2-1	CASSQEPGNNEQFF	TGTGCCAGCAGCCAAGAGCCAGGAAACAATGAGCAGTTCTTC
TRBV7-8	-	TRBD2	14	TRBJ2-7	CASSGTSGLYEQYF	TGTGCCAGCAGCGGGACTAGCGGCCTGTACGAGCAGTACTTC
TRBV7-7	-	TRBD2	18	TRBJ2-5	CASSRKFRGLAGEETQYF	TGTGCCAGCAGCCGGAAGTTTCGTGGTCTAGCGGGGGAAGAGACCCAGTACTTC
TRBV6-5	-	-	14	TRBJ2-1	CASSPGTNYNEQFF	TGTGCCAGCAGCCCCGGGACAAACTACAATGAGCAGTTCTTC
TRBV5-1	-	-	12	TRBJ1-4	CASSSNNEKLFF	TGCGCCAGCAGCTCTAATAATGAAAAACTGTTTTTT
TRBV11-2	-	TRBD1	19	TRBJ1-2	CASSTAPRDSPIPFYGYTF	TGTGCCAGCAGCACAGCCCCCCGGGACAGCCCCATTCCCTTTTATGGCTACACCTTC
TRBV3-1/TRBV3-2	-	-	14	TRBJ1-3	CASSPRDGGNTIYF	TGTGCCAGCAGTCCCCGCGACGGGGGAAACACCATATATTTT
TRBV4-3	-	-	14	TRBJ2-7	CASSSYDRSYEQYF	TGCGCCAGCAGTTCTTACGACAGGAGCTACGAGCAGTACTTC
TRBV6-2/TRBV6-3	-	TRBD1	16	TRBJ2-2	CASSRSPGQSTGELFF	TGTGCCAGCAGCCGCTCCCCGGGACAGAGCACCGGGGAGCTGTTTTTT
TRBV5-1	-	-	12	TRBJ2-1	CASSLTRSEQFF	TGCGCCAGCAGCTTGACCCGGTCCGAGCAGTTCTTC
TRBV5-6	-	TRBD1	14	TRBJ2-5	CASSSGQPQETQYF	TGTGCCAGCAGCTCGGGACAGCCCCAAGAGACCCAGTACTTC
TRBV2	once	TRBD2	15	TRBJ2-1	CASRGTTSSYNEQFF	TGTGCCAGCAGAGGGACTACCAGCTCCTACAATGAGCAGTTCTTC
TRBV3-1/TRBV3-2	-	-	11	TRBJ2-7	CASSQLYEQYF	TGTGCCAGCAGCCAACTTTACGAGCAGTACTTC
TRBV7-6	-	-	13	TRBJ1-2	CASSPQAGAGYTF	TGTGCCAGCAGCCCCCAAGCGGGGGCTGGCTACACCTTC
TRBV18	-	TRBD1	17	TRBJ2-7	CASSPPRQGPSSYEQYF	TGTGCCAGCTCACCACCAAGACAGGGCCCCAGCTCCTACGAGCAGTACTTC
TRBV18	few	-	13	TRBJ1-5	CASSSDRNQPQHF	TGTGCCAGCTCATCCGACAGGAATCAGCCCCAGCATTTT
TRBV6-5	-	TRBD1	16	TRBJ2-5	CASSYSDRGGLETQYF	TGTGCCAGCAGTTACTCGGACAGGGGGGGATTGGAGACCCAGTACTTC
TRBV19	-	-	14	TRBJ2-7	CASSIGGISYEQYF	TGTGCCAGTAGTATTGGAGGCATCTCCTACGAGCAGTACTTC